These 6 T cell receptor beta chains came from one sample sequenced in a study of T cells after yellow fever vaccination. MiXCR, applied by TCRdb to the 5' RACE reads, yields one record per CDR3 protein. The table lists some 340,000 distinct CDR3 sequences, roughly a tenth of them singletons. The sample was CD4+ T cells sorted from PBMCs, taken 45 days after the yellow fever booster vaccination. All receptors come from a young man who received the YFV17D yellow fever vaccine.

This clonotype was seen ten or more times. This chain uses TRBV6-6 with TRBJ1-4, with TRBD1 identical over 9 bases. The germline CDR1 and CDR2 sequences are MNHNY and SVGAGI (reference sequence). J was trimmed by 8 bases and V by 2 bases; bases with no gene match: 6. The CDR3 is made up of 15 amino acids. CDR3 protein: CASSYPTGGEEKLFF. CDR3 bases: TGTGCCAGCAGTTACCCGACAGGGGGTGAGGAAAAACTGTTTTTT.

This clonotype was seen a few times. The chain carries TRBV7-9 and TRBJ2-2, with D maybe TRBD1 (5 bases). Trimming cost V 2 bases and J 3 bases, with 10 bases left between them. This CDR3 spans 15 amino acids. Germline assignment: CDR1 SEHNR and CDR2 FQNEAQ (reference sequence). CDR3 sequence (DNA): TGTGCCAGCAGCTTATACCAGGGTGACACCGGGGAGCTGTTTTTT. This codes for CASSLYQGDTGELFF.

This clonotype was seen more than once but under ten times. This chain joins TRBV7-2 and TRBJ2-3; no definite D call. Trimming removed 2 bases from V and 5 bases from J, with 11 bases in between. The germline CDR1 and CDR2 sequences are SGHTA and FQGNSA. CDR3 length equals 14 residues. In DNA, the CDR3 is TGTGCCAGCAGCTTACAACGCCTCGGAGATACGCAGTATTTT. Protein product: CASSLQRLGDTQYF.

This clonotype was counted a few times. V gene TRBV6-5 combines with J gene TRBJ2-7, with 10 bases matching TRBD1. CDR1 MNHEY and CDR2 SVGAGI come from the germline V gene. The ends lost 5 bases at V and 3 bases at J; junction bases unmatched: 4. CDR3 length: 14 residues. In nucleotides, the CDR3 is TGTGCCAGCAGTAGGGACAGGGGTTACTACGAGCAGTACGTC. Encoded protein: CASSRDRGYYEQYV.

The CDR3 is CASSPRTGSMNTEAFF. Here the CDR3 DNA reads TGTGCCAGCAGCCCAAGGACAGGTAGTATGAACACTGAAGCTTTCTTT. The V call is TRBV11-2, the J call TRBJ1-1; 7 bases match TRBD1. Losses at the gene ends were 5 bases for V and 0 bases for J; bases not matched to a gene: 9. The CDR3 is made up of 16 amino acids. CDR1 is SGHAT, CDR2 FQNNGV, per germline.

The chain uses TRBV4-2 and TRBJ2-2; TRBD2 aligns across 11 bases. From germline, CDR1 is LGHNA and CDR2 YNFKEQ. The CDR3 extends over 17 amino acids. The V segment lost 1 base and the J segment 3 bases; nucleotides outside the gene matches: 4. The CDR3 sequence is CASSQGLAGGDTGELFF. DNA of the CDR3: TGTGCCAGCAGCCAAGGCCTAGCGGGGGGTGACACCGGGGAGCTGTTTTTT.